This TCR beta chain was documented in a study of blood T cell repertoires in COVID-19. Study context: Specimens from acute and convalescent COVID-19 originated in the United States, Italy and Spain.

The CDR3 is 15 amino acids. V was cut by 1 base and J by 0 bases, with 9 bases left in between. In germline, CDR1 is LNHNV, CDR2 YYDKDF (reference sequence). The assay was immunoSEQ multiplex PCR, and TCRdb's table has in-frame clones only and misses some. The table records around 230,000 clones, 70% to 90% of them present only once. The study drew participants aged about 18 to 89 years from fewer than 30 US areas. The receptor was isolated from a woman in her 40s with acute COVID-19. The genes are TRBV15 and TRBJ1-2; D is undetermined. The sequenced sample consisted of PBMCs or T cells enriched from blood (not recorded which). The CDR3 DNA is TGTGCCACCAGCAGAGCAGGTTCCCCTAACTATGGCTACACCTTC. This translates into CATSRAGSPNYGYTF.